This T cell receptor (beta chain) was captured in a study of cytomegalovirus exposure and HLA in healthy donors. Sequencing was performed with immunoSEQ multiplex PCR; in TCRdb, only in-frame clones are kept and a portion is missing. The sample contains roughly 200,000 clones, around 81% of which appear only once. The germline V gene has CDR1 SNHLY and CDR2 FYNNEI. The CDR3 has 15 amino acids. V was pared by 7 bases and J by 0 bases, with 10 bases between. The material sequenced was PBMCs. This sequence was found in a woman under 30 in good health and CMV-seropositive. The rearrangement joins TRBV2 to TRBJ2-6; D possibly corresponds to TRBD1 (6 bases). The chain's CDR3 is CASTPDSSGANVLTF. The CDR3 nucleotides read TGTGCCAGCACCCCGGACAGCTCTGGGGCCAACGTCCTGACTTTC.